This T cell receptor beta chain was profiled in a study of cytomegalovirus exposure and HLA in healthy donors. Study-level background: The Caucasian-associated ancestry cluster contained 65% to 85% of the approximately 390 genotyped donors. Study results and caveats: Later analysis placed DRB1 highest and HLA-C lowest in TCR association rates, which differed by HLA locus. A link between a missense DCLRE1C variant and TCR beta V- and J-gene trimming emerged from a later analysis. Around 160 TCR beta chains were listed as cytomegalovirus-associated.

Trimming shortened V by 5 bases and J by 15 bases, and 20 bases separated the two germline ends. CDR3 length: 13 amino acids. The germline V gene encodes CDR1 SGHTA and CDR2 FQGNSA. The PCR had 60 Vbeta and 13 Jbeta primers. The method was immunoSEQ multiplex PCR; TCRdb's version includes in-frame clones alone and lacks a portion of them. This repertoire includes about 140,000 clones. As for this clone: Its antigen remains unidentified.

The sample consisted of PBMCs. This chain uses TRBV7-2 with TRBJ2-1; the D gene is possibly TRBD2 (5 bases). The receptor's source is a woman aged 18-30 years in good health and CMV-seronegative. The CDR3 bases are TGTGCCAGCAGCCCTCAGGAGCGGCTCCCTCGGTTCTTC. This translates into CASSPQERLPRFF. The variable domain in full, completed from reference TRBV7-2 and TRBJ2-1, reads GAGVSQSPSNKVTEKGKDVELRCDPISGHTALYWYRQSLGQGLEFLIYFQGNSAPDKSGLPSDRFSAERTGGSVSTLTIQRTQQEDSAVYLCASSPQERLPRFFGPGTRLTVL.